The T cell receptor beta chain described here comes from a study of blood T cell repertoires in COVID-19 (dated by TCRdb to the early 2020s). Some background on the complete study: Samples covering the acute and convalescent phases of COVID-19 were provided by collaborators in the United States, Italy and Spain. The prospective study material was composed of cDNA or gDNA derived from T cells, B-cell-depleted T cells, or PBMCs. Subjects who had been exposed to COVID-19, were actively infected with it, or had recovered from it provided the deeply sampled blood TCRbeta repertoires that made up the dataset. A freely available public database, intended as a resource for researchers studying the immune response to SARS-CoV-2, is where the repertoires were released. The samples were drawn from two sources: the first 160 participants of the ongoing ImmuneRACE study, and about 1,300 subjects contributed by 6 global collaborators. Sample metadata almost always included a de-identified subject ID, COVID-19 status, age in years and sex. Where HLA class I and class II types were available, the types were taken from metadata supplied by the sample provider, not from assay-based typing. General findings and caveats noted by the study authors: The amount of clinical and demographic metadata varied by source and participant and was provided uncurated.

V and J lose 7 bases and 12 bases, and a span of 19 bases separates them. The CDR3, from cysteine to phenylalanine, totals 12 residues. Only the CDR3 part of the read is kept: 36 bases, read in frame from the first base. Via the germline V gene, CDR1 is SQVTM and CDR2 ANQGSEA. This clone was seen a handful of times. Its cognate antigen has yet to be identified. It has no much larger one-base neighbor in the sample; base qualities were not kept. In Seattle, one collaborating source enrolled patients while the infection was active and tracked those patients longitudinally over the course of disease. Whole blood was collected in K2EDTA tubes by collaborating institutions according to the institutions' own protocols. For TCRbeta analysis, collaborators shipped samples as frozen whole blood, isolated PBMCs, or DNA extracted from either of those sample types. TCRbeta CDR3 regions were amplified from genomic DNA by means of the immunoSEQ Assay, a bias-controlled multiplex PCR. For the original study's pipeline: Within the assay, amplification of reference gene primers was used to estimate how many nucleated cells each sample contained. To quantify the absolute abundance of each unique TCRbeta CDR3 rearrangement, sequence reads were collapsed and filtered. Productive Simpson clonality was computed per sample as the square root of Simpson's diversity index over productive rearrangements. Held by TCRdb, this immuneACCESS table contains in-frame sequences only and omits some clones. Under half of the omission traces to an unresolved V gene where checked; the cause of the rest is unknown. The V and J calls and clone size come from that table; D and trimming were worked out from the DNA. Within this sample are 50,000 to 65,000 clones, with about two thirds of them counted one time only. The ten largest clones add up to approximately 5% of the sample.

Material for sequencing was peripheral blood. Recombination linked TRBV29-1 to TRBJ2-1; perhaps TRBD1 is the D gene, with 6 bases matching. The sequence came from a woman in her 70s with COVID-19, enrolled during active disease. The CDR3 in this case is CSAEPQGTGQFF. The nucleotide sequence reads as follows: TGCAGCGCCGAACCCCAGGGGACGGGGCAGTTCTTC.